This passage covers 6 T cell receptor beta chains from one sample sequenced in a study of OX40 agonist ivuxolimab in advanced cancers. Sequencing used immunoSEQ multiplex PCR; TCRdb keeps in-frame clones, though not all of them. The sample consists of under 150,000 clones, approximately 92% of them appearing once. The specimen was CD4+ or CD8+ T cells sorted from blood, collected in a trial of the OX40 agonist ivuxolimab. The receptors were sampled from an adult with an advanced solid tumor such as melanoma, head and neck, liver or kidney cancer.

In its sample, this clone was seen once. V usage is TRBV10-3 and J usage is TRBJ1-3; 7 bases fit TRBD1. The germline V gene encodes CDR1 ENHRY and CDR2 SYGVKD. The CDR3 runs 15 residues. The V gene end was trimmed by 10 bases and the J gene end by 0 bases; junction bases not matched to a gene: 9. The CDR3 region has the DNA TGTGCCACCTCCGGACAGGCTAGCTCTGGAAACACCATATATTTT. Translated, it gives CATSGQASSGNTIYF.

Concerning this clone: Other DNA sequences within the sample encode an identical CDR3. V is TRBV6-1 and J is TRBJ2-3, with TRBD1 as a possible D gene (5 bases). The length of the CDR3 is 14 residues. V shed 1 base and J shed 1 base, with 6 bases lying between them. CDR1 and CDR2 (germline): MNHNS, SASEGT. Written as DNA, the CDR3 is TGTGCCAGCAGTGAAGGGGGCGGCACAGATACGCAGTATTTT. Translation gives CASSEGGGTDTQYF.

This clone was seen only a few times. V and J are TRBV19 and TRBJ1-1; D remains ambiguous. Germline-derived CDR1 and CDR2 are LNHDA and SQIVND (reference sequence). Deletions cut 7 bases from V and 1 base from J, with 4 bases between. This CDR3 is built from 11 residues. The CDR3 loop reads CASKGNTEAFF. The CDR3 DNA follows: TGTGCCAGTAAGGGGAACACTGAAGCTTTCTTT. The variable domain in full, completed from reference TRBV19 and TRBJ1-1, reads DGGITQSPKYLFRKEGQNVTLSCEQNLNHDAMYWYRQDPGQGLRLIYYSQIVNDFQKGDIAEGYSVSREKKESFPLTVTSAQKNPTAFYLCASKGNTEAFFGQGTRLTVV.

The CDR3 nucleotides read TGTGCCAGCAGCTTGGGGGGAGATACGCAGTATTTT. It translates to CASSLGGDTQYF. The V call is TRBV5-4, the J call TRBJ2-3; no firm D call. The CDR3 totals 12 residues. V lost 0 bases and J 5 bases, leaving 4 bases between the germline ends. Germline lookup yields CDR1 SGHNT and CDR2 YYREEE (reference sequence). The variable domain in full, with the rest retrieved from reference TRBV5-4 and TRBJ2-3, is ETGVTQSPTHLIKTRGQQVTLRCSSQSGHNTVSWYQQALGQGPQFIFQYYREEENGRGNFPPRFSGLQFPNYSSELNVNALELDDSALYLCASSLGGDTQYFGPGTRLTVL.

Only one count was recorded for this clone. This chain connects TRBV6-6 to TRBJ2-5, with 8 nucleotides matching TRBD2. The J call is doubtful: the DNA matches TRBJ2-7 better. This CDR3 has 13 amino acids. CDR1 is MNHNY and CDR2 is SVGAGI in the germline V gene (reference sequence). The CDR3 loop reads CASGLAGGYEQYF. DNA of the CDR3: TGTGCCAGCGGGCTAGCGGGTGGGTACGAGCAGTACTTC.

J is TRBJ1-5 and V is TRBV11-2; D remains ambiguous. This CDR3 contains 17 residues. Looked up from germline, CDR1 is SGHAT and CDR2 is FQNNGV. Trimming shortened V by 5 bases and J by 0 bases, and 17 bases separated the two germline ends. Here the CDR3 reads CASSRRGSQYSNQPQHF. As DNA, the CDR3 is TGTGCCAGCAGCCGACGTGGCAGTCAATATAGCAATCAGCCCCAGCATTTT. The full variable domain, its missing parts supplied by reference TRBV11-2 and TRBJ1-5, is EAGVAQSPRYKIIEKRQSVAFWCNPISGHATLYWYQQILGQGPKLLIQFQNNGVVDDSQLPKDRFSAERLKGVDSTLKIQPAKLEDSAVYLCASSRRGSQYSNQPQHFGDGTRLSIL.